Presented here are 21 T cell receptor beta chains from one specimen sequenced in a study of STAT5B mutations in CD4+ large granular lymphocyte leukemia. Generated by immunoSEQ multiplex PCR, the TCRdb table keeps only in-frame clones and is missing some. In the table there are about 33,000 clones, 87% of which are singletons. Sequenced sample: CD4+ T cells from blood buffy coats. Source of these receptors: a human donor in good health.

V is TRBV2 and J is TRBJ2-4, with 7 bases aligning to TRBD1. The trim removed 3 bases at V and 3 bases at J, leaving 11 bases unmatched. This CDR3 comprises 17 residues. From germline, CDR1 is SNHLY and CDR2 FYNNEI. CDR3 in amino acids: CASSEGVTGMVKNIQYF. The CDR3 DNA follows: TGTGCCAGCAGTGAGGGGGTGACAGGGATGGTCAAAAACATTCAGTACTTC.

The CDR3 bases are TGCGCCAGCAGCCAAGAAAGGAGACTAGCGGGATACACAGATACGCAGTATTTT. This encodes CASSQERRLAGYTDTQYF. V gene TRBV4-1 combines with J gene TRBJ2-3, with 11 bases identical to TRBD2. CDR3 size: 18 residues. Trimming cost V 0 bases and J 2 bases; bases outside gene matches: 7. The V gene's germline CDR1 is MGHRA and CDR2 YSYEKL.

The CDR3 protein is CASRKTGVETQYF. CDR3 bases: TGTGCCAGCAGAAAGACAGGGGTGGAGACCCAGTACTTC. This chain links TRBV2 with TRBJ2-5; 8 bases are shared with TRBD1. Germline V gives CDR1 SNHLY, CDR2 FYNNEI. The CDR3 spans 13 residues. After removal of 6 bases from V and 5 bases from J, the junction contained 5 bases not matched to a gene.

The V call is TRBV9, the J call TRBJ2-3; 10 nucleotides agree with TRBD2. Germline values: CDR1 SGDLS, CDR2 YYNGEE. Losses at the gene ends were 0 bases for V and 5 bases for J; bases not matched to a gene: 6. There are 16 residues in the CDR3. The DNA for the CDR3 is TGTGCCAGCAGCGTAGAGGCTAGCGGGAGAGGAGATACGCAGTATTTT. Its translation is CASSVEASGRGDTQYF.

The chain carries TRBV5-1 and TRBJ1-1, with D possibly matching TRBD1 (5 bases). The V end was cut by 0 bases, the J end by 4 bases, with 10 bases between. Per germline, CDR1 SGHRS and CDR2 YFSETQ. The length of the CDR3 is 14 residues. The CDR3, as DNA: TGCGCCAGCAGCTTGGGTGACAGACGCACTGAAGCTTTCTTT. Amino acid sequence: CASSLGDRRTEAFF. Supplemented by reference TRBV5-1 and TRBJ1-1, the full variable domain reads KAGVTQTPRYLIKTRGQQVTLSCSPISGHRSVSWYQQTPGQGLQFLFEYFSETQRNKGNFPGRFSGRQFSNSRSEMNVSTLELGDSALYLCASSLGDRRTEAFFGQGTRLTVV.

This chain connects TRBV19 to TRBJ2-1; 7 positions agree with TRBD1. Germline V gene data show CDR1 as LNHDA and CDR2 as SQIVND (reference sequence). The CDR3 runs to 14 residues. V dropped 4 bases and J dropped 3; count of bases not matched to a gene: 3. For the CDR3, the DNA is TGTGCCAGTAGTAGGGGACAGATCTACAATGAGCAGTTCTTC. This gives the protein CASSRGQIYNEQFF. The whole variable domain, remainder taken from reference TRBV19 and TRBJ2-1, is DGGITQSPKYLFRKEGQNVTLSCEQNLNHDAMYWYRQDPGQGLRLIYYSQIVNDFQKGDIAEGYSVSREKKESFPLTVTSAQKNPTAFYLCASSRGQIYNEQFFGPGTRLTVL.

The CDR3 is CASSEPNRINQPQHF. The DNA for the CDR3 is TGTGCCAGCAGTGAACCGAACAGGATAAATCAGCCCCAGCATTTT. This chain links TRBV6-1 with TRBJ1-5, with D perhaps TRBD1 (5 bases). Germline V lookup: CDR1 MNHNS, CDR2 SASEGT. This CDR3 contains 15 residues. V dropped 2 bases and J dropped 4 bases, with 12 bases sitting between them.

CDR3 nucleotides: TGTGCCAGTAGTCCCCGGACAGGGGGGTCGAATCAGCCCCAGCATTTT. This translates into CASSPRTGGSNQPQHF. The chain is built from TRBV19 and TRBJ1-5; 10 nucleotides line up with TRBD1. Germline CDR1 is LNHDA and CDR2 is SQIVND (reference sequence). V lost 5 bases, J lost 4 bases, and 8 bases stayed unmatched. This CDR3 contains 16 residues.

The chain employs TRBV20-1 and TRBJ2-7; maybe TRBD2 (6 bases). The length of the CDR3 is 11 residues. With 3 bases removed from V and 6 bases from J, the gap between germline ends came to 9 bases. From germline, CDR1 is DFQATT and CDR2 SNEGSKA (reference sequence). The CDR3 reads CSASWRGEQYF. The CDR3 DNA sequence: TGCAGTGCTAGTTGGCGGGGCGAGCAGTACTTC.

The V call is TRBV9, the J call TRBJ1-1; the match to TRBD1 covers 9 bases. The germline gives CDR1 SGDLS, CDR2 YYNGEE. This CDR3 is built from 16 residues. The ends lost 3 bases at V and 0 bases at J; junction bases unmatched: 6. In DNA, the CDR3 is TGTGCCAGCAGCGGGGGACAGGGTTTCTTGAACACTGAAGCTTTCTTT. It yields the protein CASSGGQGFLNTEAFF.

This sequence joins TRBV6-5 and TRBJ2-7; TRBD1 is a possible D gene (5 bases). The CDR3 sequence is 15 residues long. V was trimmed by 0 bases and J by 3 bases, leaving 12 bases between them. CDR1 and CDR2 (germline): MNHEY, SVGAGI. DNA for the CDR3: TGTGCCAGCAGTTACTCGCGACAGCCAGACTACGAGCAGTACTTC. It specifies CASSYSRQPDYEQYF.

The CDR3 bases are TGTGCCAGCAGTTCCGCCCGGGCAGGGCTAAATGAAAAACTGTTTTTT. Amino acid sequence: CASSSARAGLNEKLFF. V usage is TRBV28 and J usage is TRBJ1-4, with TRBD1 as a possible D gene (5 bases). The CDR3 is 16 amino acids. The V gene's germline CDR1 is MDHEN and CDR2 SYDVKM. Between the trimmed V and J ends, which lost 4 bases and 5 bases, there was a span of 17 bases. Complete variable domain (other parts from reference TRBV28 and TRBJ1-4): DVKVTQSSRYLVKRTGEKVFLECVQDMDHENMFWYRQDPGLGLRLIYFSYDVKMKEKGDIPEGYSVSREKKERFSLILESASTNQTSMYLCASSSARAGLNEKLFFGSGTQLSVL.

J is TRBJ2-3 and V is TRBV7-9; D is ambiguous. The CDR3 totals 14 residues. Germline V lookup: CDR1 SEHNR, CDR2 FQNEAQ (reference sequence). Trimming cost V 3 bases and J 3 bases, with 10 bases left between them. CDR3 protein: CASSFGSLTDTQYF. In DNA form, the CDR3 reads TGTGCCAGCAGCTTTGGCTCCCTTACAGATACGCAGTATTTT.

The CDR3 nucleotides read TGTGCCAGCAGTGACTTTTTTGGGGCGACCCAGCATTTT. Its translation: CASSDFFGATQHF. The gene calls are TRBV6-4 and TRBJ1-5; a possible D gene is TRBD1 (5 bases). From germline, CDR1 is MRHNA and CDR2 SNTAGT. Trimming removed 1 base at V and 11 bases at J, with 12 bases between. This CDR3 has 13 amino acids.

The table lists this clone with a count of one. This chain joins TRBV5-1 and TRBJ2-3; maybe TRBD2 (6 bases). CDR3 length: 14 amino acids. V lost 0 bases, J lost 2 bases, and 7 bases lay in between. Germline lookup yields CDR1 SGHRS and CDR2 YFSETQ. CDR3 in amino acids: CASSLEDYTDTQYF. The CDR3 DNA reads TGCGCCAGCAGCTTGGAGGACTACACAGATACGCAGTATTTT.

The chain employs TRBV28 and TRBJ2-3; 7 nucleotides line up with TRBD2. The CDR3 length is 16 residues. Trimming at V came to 5 bases and at J to 2 bases, leaving 10 bases not matched to a gene. Looked up from germline, CDR1 is MDHEN and CDR2 is SYDVKM. The CDR3: CASSRRGAGSTDTQYF. The DNA for the CDR3 is TGTGCCAGCAGTCGCCGGGGAGCGGGATCCACAGATACGCAGTATTTT.

A single count supports this clone. The chain combines TRBV5-1 with TRBJ2-7, with D hard to call. CDR3 size: 14 residues. The V gene's germline CDR1 is SGHRS and CDR2 YFSETQ. V lost 3 bases to trimming and J lost 1 base, with 11 bases between them. The CDR3 sequence is CASSWPGPSYEQYF. The DNA of the CDR3 is TGCGCCAGCAGCTGGCCCGGGCCTTCCTACGAGCAGTACTTC.

This clone came up a few times. V usage is TRBV7-7 and J usage is TRBJ1-3; a weak D match, TRBD1 (5 bases). The V and J ends lost 5 bases and 0 bases respectively, with 8 bases between them. CDR3 length: 14 amino acids. The germline CDR1 and CDR2 sequences are SSHAT and FNYEAQ (reference sequence). The CDR3 nucleotides are TGTGCCAGCAGCCAGGGCCTCTCTGGAAACACCATATATTTT. Amino acid sequence: CASSQGLSGNTIYF.

V and J are TRBV5-6 and TRBJ2-3; TRBD2 might be the D (5 bases). V was shortened by 0 bases and J by 1 base, with 9 bases between the two germline ends. Per germline, CDR1 SGHDT and CDR2 YYEEEE. This CDR3 contains 15 residues. The CDR3 DNA reads TGTGCCAGCAGCTTGGTAGAGCGGCGCACAGATACGCAGTATTTT. Translated, it gives CASSLVERRTDTQYF.

The genes are TRBV28 and TRBJ1-5; D is ambiguous. Germline V lookup: CDR1 MDHEN, CDR2 SYDVKM. The CDR3 totals 12 residues. V lost 2 bases and J 3 bases, leaving 2 bases between the germline ends. The CDR3: CASSLANQPQHF. In DNA form, the CDR3 reads TGTGCCAGCAGTTTAGCCAATCAGCCCCAGCATTTT.

The rearrangement uses TRBV6-5 and TRBJ2-7; 8 positions match TRBD2. Germline V CDR1 and CDR2: MNHEY, SVGAGI. Trimming cost V 0 bases and J 2 bases; bases outside gene matches: 3. The CDR3 consists of 15 residues. DNA for the CDR3: TGTGCCAGCAGTTACTCACTAGCGGAGGCCTACGAGCAGTACTTC. This gives the protein CASSYSLAEAYEQYF.